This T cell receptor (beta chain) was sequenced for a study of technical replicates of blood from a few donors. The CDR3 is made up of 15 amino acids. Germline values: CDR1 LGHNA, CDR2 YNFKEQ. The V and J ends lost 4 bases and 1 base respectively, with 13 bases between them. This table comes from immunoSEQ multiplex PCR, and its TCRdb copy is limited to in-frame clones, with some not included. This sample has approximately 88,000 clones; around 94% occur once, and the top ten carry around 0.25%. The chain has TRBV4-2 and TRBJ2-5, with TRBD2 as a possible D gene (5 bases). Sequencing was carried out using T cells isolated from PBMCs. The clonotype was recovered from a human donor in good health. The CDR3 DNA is TGTGCCAGCAGCCCTCGACCGAGGGCCCAAGAGACCCAGTACTTC. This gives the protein CASSPRPRAQETQYF.